A single sample is the source of the 21 T cell receptor beta chains below, sequenced in a study of T cell responses to AZD1222 COVID-19 vaccine. Data came from immunoSEQ multiplex PCR; TCRdb stores just in-frame clones and leaves some out. Of 130,000 to 150,000 clones listed, 70% to 90% were seen once; the top ten hold about 15%. The specimen comprised peripheral blood, sampled on day 0 of AZD1222 vaccination. The receptors originated from an adult in good health.

This chain links TRBV3-1 (or the pseudogene TRBV3-2) with TRBJ1-4, with D perhaps TRBD1 (5 bases). V shed 0 bases and J shed 7 bases, with 9 bases lying between them. There are 14 residues in the CDR3. Germline CDR1 is LGHDT and CDR2 is YNNKEL (reference sequence). The CDR3 here is CASSQDWRGEKLFF. The CDR3 DNA reads as TGTGCCAGCAGCCAAGATTGGAGGGGTGAAAAACTGTTTTTT.

The V and J genes are TRBV3-1 (or the pseudogene TRBV3-2) and TRBJ2-7; 8 nucleotides match TRBD1. This CDR3 is 14 amino acids long. V trimming: 4 bases; J trimming: 5 bases; junction bases outside the gene matches: 7. Germline CDR1 and CDR2: LGHDT and YNNKEL (reference sequence). CDR3 DNA sequence: TGTGCCAGCAGCCGAGGACAGGGAGCCAACGAGCAGTACTTC. It encodes CASSRGQGANEQYF.

The chain is built from TRBV7-2 and TRBJ2-7, with D unclear. V was clipped by 0 bases and J by 3 bases, with 3 bases between them. This CDR3 has 12 residues. Looked up from germline, CDR1 is SGHTA and CDR2 is FQGNSA. The CDR3 reads CASSLANYEQYF. CDR3 nucleotide sequence: TGTGCCAGCAGCTTAGCGAACTACGAGCAGTACTTC.

The chain employs TRBV18 and TRBJ1-2; D not resolved. Trimming took 6 bases from V and 4 from J, leaving 12 bases between them. Looked up from germline, CDR1 is KGHSH and CDR2 is LQKENI. This CDR3 comprises 13 residues. The CDR3 sequence: CASSPDGSYGYTF. The CDR3 DNA follows: TGTGCCAGCTCCCCGGACGGCTCCTATGGCTACACCTTC.

This clone was detected a few times. V gene TRBV7-6 combines with J gene TRBJ2-6; D unclear. Looked up from germline, CDR1 is SGHVS and CDR2 is FNYEAQ. Trimming cost V 5 bases and J 0 bases, with 11 bases left between them. The CDR3 length is 16 residues. The DNA for the CDR3 is TGTGCCAGCAGCGCCTCAGATTCCTCTGGGGCCAACGTCCTGACTTTC. Its protein product is CASSASDSSGANVLTF.

In nucleotides, the CDR3 is TGTGCCAGCAGCCCCGGGACTAGCGGAGAGACCCAGTACTTC. Encoded protein: CASSPGTSGETQYF. This sequence joins TRBV9 and TRBJ2-5, with 11 bases that match TRBD2. V gave up 4 bases and J gave up 4 bases; unmatched junction bases: 3. This CDR3 spans 14 amino acids. Germline V gives CDR1 SGDLS, CDR2 YYNGEE.

This clone was detected once. This chain joins TRBV11-2 and TRBJ2-7; 8 bases match TRBD1. CDR3 length: 16 amino acids. Germline loops: CDR1 SGHAT, CDR2 FQNNGV. V trimming: 6 bases; J trimming: 5 bases; junction bases outside the gene matches: 15. CDR3 sequence reads: CASRPPGSTGANEQYF. Here the CDR3 DNA reads TGTGCCAGCAGACCCCCGGGGTCGACAGGGGCTAACGAGCAGTACTTC.

The J gene is TRBJ1-4, the V gene TRBV19; 10 nucleotides align to TRBD1. The CDR3 covers 15 residues. Per germline, CDR1 LNHDA and CDR2 SQIVND (reference sequence). The V and J ends lost 5 bases and 0 bases, in that order; junction bases with no gene match: 0. CDR3 DNA sequence: TGTGCCAGTAGTGGGACAGGGGCAACTAATGAAAAACTGTTTTTT. The encoded protein is CASSGTGATNEKLFF.

The chain joins TRBV6-5 to TRBJ1-5, with D uncertain. The CDR3 extends over 13 amino acids. Germline CDR1 is MNHEY and CDR2 is SVGAGI. Trimming removed 6 bases from V and 0 bases from J, with 6 bases in between. Here the CDR3 reads CASRPYSNQPQHF. CDR3 DNA: TGTGCCAGCAGACCTTATAGCAATCAGCCCCAGCATTTT.

This chain uses TRBV6-1 with TRBJ1-5, with D tentatively TRBD1 (5 bases). V was trimmed by 0 bases and J by 13 bases, leaving 10 bases between them. The germline gives CDR1 MNHNS, CDR2 SASEGT. The CDR3 extends over 12 amino acids. The CDR3 DNA follows: TGTGCCAGCAGTGAAGCTAGGGGAAGGCAGCATTTT. It is translated as CASSEARGRQHF.

The chain has TRBV28 and TRBJ2-7; 9 nucleotides line up with TRBD1. V lost 7 bases and J lost 4; bases outside the gene matches: 2. From germline, CDR1 is MDHEN and CDR2 SYDVKM. The CDR3 is made up of 12 amino acids. DNA of the CDR3: TGTGCCAGCACGGACAGGGGATACGAGCAGTACTTC. Protein: CASTDRGYEQYF. Using reference TRBV28 and TRBJ2-7 for the parts outside the CDR3, the full variable domain is DVKVTQSSRYLVKRTGEKVFLECVQDMDHENMFWYRQDPGLGLRLIYFSYDVKMKEKGDIPEGYSVSREKKERFSLILESASTNQTSMYLCASTDRGYEQYFGPGTRLTVT.

The genes are TRBV28 and TRBJ1-2; perhaps TRBD1 as D (5 bases). CDR1 and CDR2 (germline): MDHEN, SYDVKM. The V end was cut by 7 bases, the J end by 4 bases, with 13 bases between. The CDR3 is 13 amino acids. The CDR3 coding sequence is TGTGCCAGCAATAATAGAGGGGTCTATGGCTACACCTTC. Its translation: CASNNRGVYGYTF.

The chain has TRBV24-1 and TRBJ1-2; 9 nucleotides agree with TRBD1. The V segment lost 2 bases and the J segment 4 bases; nucleotides outside the gene matches: 7. There are 16 residues in the CDR3. CDR1 is KGHDR, CDR2 SFDVKD, per germline. CDR3 amino acids: CATSDSTTGGTYGYTF. For the CDR3, the DNA is TGTGCCACCAGTGATTCGACAACAGGGGGCACCTATGGCTACACCTTC.

The J gene is TRBJ1-2, the V gene TRBV10-3; tentatively, D is TRBD1 (5 bases). CDR3 length: 17 amino acids. The germline V and J ends were trimmed by 0 bases and 4 bases, with 18 bases remaining between them. Germline values: CDR1 ENHRY, CDR2 SYGVKD. The CDR3 nucleotides read TGTGCCATCAGTGAGTCGGGGGACCACACCACACTCTATGGCTACACCTTC. It codes for CAISESGDHTTLYGYTF.

The CDR3 here is CASSKQGVGTEAFF. DNA for the CDR3: TGCGCCAGCAGCAAACAGGGGGTAGGCACTGAAGCTTTCTTT. This chain joins TRBV5-1 and TRBJ1-1; 8 bases fit TRBD1. Germline trimming cut 4 bases from V and 4 bases from J; bases unmatched to any gene: 6. CDR1 is SGHRS and CDR2 is YFSETQ in the germline V gene. CDR3 length: 14 amino acids.

This chain links TRBV7-9 with TRBJ1-3; D might be TRBD1 (5 bases). Germline V lookup: CDR1 SEHNR, CDR2 FQNEAQ (reference sequence). Trimming pared 4 bases from V and 2 bases from J, leaving 15 bases between. The CDR3 is 16 residues long. This chain's CDR3 is CASSSFRGPTGNTIYF. Here the CDR3 DNA reads TGTGCCAGCAGCTCCTTCCGGGGCCCTACTGGAAACACCATATATTTT.

V is TRBV19 and J is TRBJ1-2, with 10 bases that match TRBD1. The V segment lost 5 bases and the J segment 5 bases; nucleotides outside the gene matches: 8. The germline V gene encodes CDR1 LNHDA and CDR2 SQIVND (reference sequence). CDR3 length equals 15 residues. CDR3 amino acids: CASSPRQGALYGYTF. CDR3 nucleotide sequence: TGTGCCAGTAGTCCCCGACAGGGGGCCCTATATGGCTACACCTTC.

V usage is TRBV10-3 and J usage is TRBJ1-3, with 9 bases fitting TRBD1. Unmatched junction bases numbered 11, after V lost 6 bases and J lost 2 bases. Germline V gene sequence: CDR1 ENHRY, CDR2 SYGVKD. The CDR3 extends over 17 amino acids. CDR3 region: CAIRGPGQGKAGNTIYF. Here the CDR3 DNA reads TGTGCCATCAGGGGTCCGGGACAGGGAAAAGCTGGAAACACCATATATTTT.

This clone is a singleton in its sample. The V gene is TRBV4-1, the J gene TRBJ1-2, with D unclear. Germline lookup yields CDR1 MGHRA and CDR2 YSYEKL. V shed 4 bases and J shed 2 bases, with 11 bases lying between them. The CDR3 covers 14 residues. CDR3 nucleotide sequence: TGCGCCAGCAGCCCCCCGCTAGCCAACTATGGCTACACCTTC. Encoded protein: CASSPPLANYGYTF.

The chain carries TRBV7-7 and TRBJ1-1; D is undetermined. Per germline, CDR1 SSHAT and CDR2 FNYEAQ (reference sequence). V lost 0 bases, J lost 2 bases, and 4 bases lay in between. The CDR3 is 13 residues long. The CDR3 reads CASSLADNTEAFF. CDR3 DNA: TGTGCCAGCAGCTTAGCGGATAACACTGAAGCTTTCTTT.

This chain links TRBV10-3 with TRBJ2-1, with D perhaps matching TRBD1 (6 bases). Between the trimmed V and J ends, which lost 2 bases and 2 bases, there was a span of 13 bases. This CDR3 is built from 16 residues. The germline CDR1 and CDR2 sequences are ENHRY and SYGVKD. The CDR3 DNA reads TGTGCCATCAGTGAGACTGAGGGGGTAACCTACAATGAGCAGTTCTTC. It translates to CAISETEGVTYNEQFF.